The rows below give T cell receptor beta chains drawn from one sample of a study of cytomegalovirus exposure and HLA in healthy donors. Clones were read by immunoSEQ multiplex PCR, and TCRdb kept only the in-frame ones, dropping some. In the table there are about 190,000 clones, around 83% of which are singletons. The sequencing input was PBMCs. Every receptor here comes from a man aged 40-50 years in good health and CMV-seropositive. The conserved cysteine and the conserved F or W are not part of the CDR3 here. Each record gives: J gene, clone size, V gene, CDR3 protein. Only some rows state a clone size, as once, few, many or a class for expanded clones.

TRBJ2-1	NA	TRBV7-3	ASSPQPTLAGTGNEQF
TRBJ2-5	few	TRBV5-1	ASSLRAGGRGETQY
TRBJ1-2	NA	TRBV9	ASSPAGTGGIVRGYT
TRBJ2-7	NA	TRBV4-1	ASSQDPSGRYEQY
TRBJ1-1	NA	TRBV28	ASKIHAEAF
TRBJ2-3	once	TRBV2	ASTGDTQY
TRBJ2-7	NA	TRBV5-4	ASSLVSASGNHEQY
TRBJ2-5	NA	TRBV5-6	ASSLATGVEETQY
TRBJ2-3	NA	TRBV5-1	ASSLYAVTDTQY
TRBJ1-4	NA	TRBV28	ASSSPGATNEKLF
TRBJ1-1	few	TRBV5-1	ASSHQGGGTEAF
TRBJ1-1	NA	TRBV29-1	SGWGDLGTEAF
TRBJ1-1	NA	TRBV6-1	ASRAYRGTPDFF
TRBJ2-1	NA	TRBV7-2	ASSFWASASPGYNEQF
TRBJ1-1	NA	TRBV6-5	ASSARRGTEAF
TRBJ1-2	once	TRBV19	ASSIPSVANYGYT
TRBJ1-2	few	TRBV2	ASRASILVDGYT
TRBJ2-2	NA	TRBV5-1	ASSRTGGYVGELF
TRBJ1-1	NA	TRBV18	ASSQGQGAGRTEAF
TRBJ2-7	NA	TRBV7-2	ASSAGVAGYEQY
TRBJ2-7	NA	TRBV28	ASSLGSSGTIPYEQY